The following is a TCR beta chain sequence with its context. Its binding antigen is unknown. No base-level quality is on record; no much larger clone is a single base apart. The junction shows trimming of 4 bases on V and 9 bases on J, and the gene matches do not reach 11 bases of it. Including cysteine and phenylalanine, the CDR3 has 15 amino acids. Just the 45-base CDR3 DNA is kept, in frame starting at base 1. The germline V gene sets CDR1 to ENHRY and CDR2 to SYGVKD. The data belong to a study of blood T cell repertoires in COVID-19 (TCRdb year 2020). Regarding the study in general: The collaborator samples originated in the United States, Italy and Spain and spanned the acute and convalescent phases of COVID-19. The prospective study material was composed of cDNA or gDNA derived from T cells, B-cell-depleted T cells, or PBMCs. Deeply sampled blood TCRbeta repertoires from subjects exposed to, actively infected with, or recovered from COVID-19 were included in the dataset. The repertoires were made available in a free public database intended to serve as a resource for research on the immune response to SARS-CoV-2. The samples were drawn from two sources: the first 160 participants of the ongoing ImmuneRACE study, and some 1,300 subjects contributed by 6 global collaborators. Nearly every sample came with metadata listing a de-identified subject ID, COVID-19 status, age in years and sex. HLA class I and class II types, where available, came from metadata supplied by the sample provider rather than from assay-based typing. Results the study describes overall, beyond this receptor: The quantity of clinical and demographic metadata differed by source and by participant and was supplied without curation.

TCRbeta CDR3 regions were amplified from genomic DNA by means of the immunoSEQ Assay, a bias-controlled multiplex PCR. The source study handled its data this way. Nucleated cell counts per sample were estimated from amplification of reference gene primers within the assay. Sequence reads were collapsed and filtered to measure the absolute abundance of every unique TCRbeta CDR3 rearrangement. For each sample, productive Simpson clonality was calculated as the square root of Simpson's diversity index across productive rearrangements. Sourced from immuneACCESS, this table was stored by TCRdb with only in-frame sequences that have V and J called. A share of the clones is absent; for the studies checked, an unresolved V gene accounts for under half, and the remainder has no known explanation. That table gives V, J and clone size, and the DNA gave D and trimming. The sample yields 200,000 to 300,000 clones; 65% to 90% were counted once. The ten biggest clones cover roughly 2% of the sample.

Collaborating institutions collected whole blood in K2EDTA tubes following their own protocols. Collaborator samples were shipped for TCRbeta analysis as frozen whole blood, isolated PBMCs, or DNA extracted from either sample type. This sequence originates from a man aged 30 to 39 with active or convalescent COVID-19. The sequencing input was peripheral blood. The receptor chain draws on TRBV10-3 and TRBJ1-2, with 10 bases aligning to TRBD1. The DNA sequence is given as TGTGCCATCAGTGGAGGAGGGACAGGGGCGGAAAGCTACACCTTC. Its protein reads: CAISGGGTGAESYTF.